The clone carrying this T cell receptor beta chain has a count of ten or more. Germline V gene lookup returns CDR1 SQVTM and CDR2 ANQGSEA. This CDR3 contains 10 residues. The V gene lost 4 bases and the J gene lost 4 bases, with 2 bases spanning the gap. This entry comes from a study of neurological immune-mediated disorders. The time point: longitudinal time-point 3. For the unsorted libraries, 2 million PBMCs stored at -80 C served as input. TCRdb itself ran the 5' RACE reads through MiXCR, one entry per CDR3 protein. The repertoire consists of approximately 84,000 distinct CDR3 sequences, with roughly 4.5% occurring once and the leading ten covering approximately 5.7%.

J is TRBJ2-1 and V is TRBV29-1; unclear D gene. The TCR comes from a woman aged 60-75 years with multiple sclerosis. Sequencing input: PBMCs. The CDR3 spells CSVGYNEQFF. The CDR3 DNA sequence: TGCAGCGTTGGTTACAATGAGCAGTTCTTC.